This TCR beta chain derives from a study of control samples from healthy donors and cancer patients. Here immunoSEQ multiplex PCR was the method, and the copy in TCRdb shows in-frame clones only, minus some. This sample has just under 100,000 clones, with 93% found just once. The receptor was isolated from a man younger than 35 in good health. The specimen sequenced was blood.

CDR3 nucleotides: TGTGCCAGCAGCCTCGACGGAAACACCGGGGAGCTGTTTTTT. Its protein is CASSLDGNTGELFF. The chain combines TRBV7-9 with TRBJ2-2; D call uncertain. The germline CDR1 and CDR2 sequences are SEHNR and FQNEAQ (reference sequence). V was cut by 5 bases and J by 2 bases, with 9 bases left in between. This CDR3 comprises 14 residues. Variable domain in full (rest from reference TRBV7-9 and TRBJ2-2): DTGVSQNPRHKITKRGQNVTFRCDPISEHNRLYWYRQTLGQGPEFLTYFQNEAQLEKSRLLSDRFSAERPKGSFSTLEIQRTEQGDSAMYLCASSLDGNTGELFFGEGSRLTVL.